This T cell receptor (beta chain) was sequenced for a study of blood T cell repertoires in COVID-19. Study overall: Sources were T cells, B-cell-depleted T cells, or PBMCs; the material itself was cDNA or gDNA.

Those enrolled, adults aged 18 to 89 years, came from 20 to 25 US areas. Grouping used clinical history reported by participants in a survey and questionnaire. Authors' methods: Researchers report that nucleated cell counts were estimated from reference gene primer amplification. TCRdb's table, derived via immunoSEQ multiplex PCR, lists solely in-frame clones and lacks some. Clone size and V and J calls were adopted from that table, with D and trimming inferred from the DNA. Here the sample spans some 220,000 clones, 85% to 90% being singletons. Input material: PBMCs or T cells enriched from blood (not recorded which). The source of this sequence is a woman in her late teens or twenties in a cohort exposed to, infected with or recovered from COVID-19 (not recorded which).

The CDR3, as DNA: TGTGCCAGCAGCTTAGGTCGGGGGACTAGCGGGAGGGAAGCCCCTTACAATGAGCAGTTCTTC. Translation gives CASSLGRGTSGREAPYNEQFF. V and J are TRBV7-8 and TRBJ2-1; 16 bases are shared with TRBD2. This CDR3 spans 21 amino acids. V gave up 1 base and J gave up 4 bases; unmatched junction bases: 13. The germline gives CDR1 SGHVS, CDR2 FQNEAQ. The variable domain in full, with the rest retrieved from reference TRBV7-8 and TRBJ2-1, is GAGVSQSPRYKVAKRGQDVALRCDPISGHVSLFWYQQALGQGPEFLTYFQNEAQLDKSGLPSDRFFAERPEGSVSTLKIQRTQQEDSAVYLCASSLGRGTSGREAPYNEQFFGPGTRLTVL.